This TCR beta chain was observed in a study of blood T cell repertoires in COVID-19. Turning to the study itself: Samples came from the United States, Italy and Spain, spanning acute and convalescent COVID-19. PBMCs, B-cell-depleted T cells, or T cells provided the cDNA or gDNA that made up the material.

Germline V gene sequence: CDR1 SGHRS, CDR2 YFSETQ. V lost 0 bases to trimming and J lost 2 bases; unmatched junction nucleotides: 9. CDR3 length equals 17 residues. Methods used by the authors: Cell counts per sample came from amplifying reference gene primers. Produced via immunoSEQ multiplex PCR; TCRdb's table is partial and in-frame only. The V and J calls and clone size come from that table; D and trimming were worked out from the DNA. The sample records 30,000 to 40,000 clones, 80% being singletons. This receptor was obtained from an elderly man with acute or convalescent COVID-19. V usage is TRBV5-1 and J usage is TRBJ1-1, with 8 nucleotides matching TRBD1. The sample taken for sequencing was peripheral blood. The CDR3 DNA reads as TGCGCCAGCAGCTTGGCCAAGGCAGGGGGCGCCAACACTGAAGCTTTCTTT. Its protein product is CASSLAKAGGANTEAFF.